These 17 T cell receptor beta chains were all obtained from the same sample, sequenced in a study of molecular identifiers for immune sequencing clone quantification. TCRdb re-called the PCR reads with MiXCR, one entry per CDR3 protein. The sample yields under 600,000 distinct CDR3 sequences, around a fifth seen once. Sample: naive CD8+ T cells from blood, with Jurkat cell RNA spiked in. Subset indicated: FACS-sorted CD8+CD4-CCR7+CD45RA+ naive T cells. Receptor source: a human donor in good health. Some libraries in this study had Jurkat cell RNA spiked in.

This chain links TRBV30 with TRBJ1-5; possible D gene TRBD1, 5 bases. In germline, CDR1 is GTSNPN, CDR2 SVGIG (reference sequence). The V gene lost 5 bases and the J gene lost 7 bases, with 15 bases spanning the gap. The CDR3 is made up of 13 amino acids. The CDR3: CAWGHGLGQPQHF. CDR3 nucleotide sequence: TGTGCCTGGGGACACGGTCTAGGGCAGCCCCAGCATTTT.

This clonotype was seen only a few times. V usage is TRBV6-1 and J usage is TRBJ2-7; TRBD2 matches 10 bases. CDR3 length: 16 residues. With V trimmed by 7 bases and J by 6 bases, 15 bases remained unmatched. Germline V gives CDR1 MNHNS, CDR2 SASEGT. The CDR3 sequence is CASTSGTLAGVGEQYF. Written as DNA, the CDR3 is TGTGCCAGCACATCCGGGACGCTAGCGGGAGTCGGCGAGCAGTACTTC.

The chain recombines TRBV7-9 with TRBJ2-1; maybe TRBD2 (5 bases). Germline V gene data show CDR1 as SEHNR and CDR2 as FQNEAQ (reference sequence). Trimming shortened V by 4 bases and J by 7 bases, and 23 bases separated the two germline ends. This CDR3 spans 17 amino acids. The CDR3: CASSSTTLGRVLNEQFF. The CDR3 DNA is TGTGCCAGCAGCTCGACCACGCTGGGGAGAGTACTGAATGAGCAGTTCTTC.

In this sample, this clonotype turned up many times. The chain links TRBV5-1 to TRBJ2-5; D may be TRBD1 (6 bases). The CDR3 extends over 14 amino acids. From germline, CDR1 is SGHRS and CDR2 YFSETQ. V was trimmed by 4 bases and J by 0 bases, leaving 10 bases between them. The CDR3 coding sequence is TGCGCCAGCAGCATCGACAGGTACCAAGAGACCCAGTACTTC. Its translation is CASSIDRYQETQYF. Based on the CDR3 plus reference TRBV5-1 and TRBJ2-5, the full variable domain is KAGVTQTPRYLIKTRGQQVTLSCSPISGHRSVSWYQQTPGQGLQFLFEYFSETQRNKGNFPGRFSGRQFSNSRSEMNVSTLELGDSALYLCASSIDRYQETQYFGPGTRLLVL.

The V and J genes are TRBV28 and TRBJ2-5; maybe TRBD1 (5 bases). The CDR3 sequence is 15 residues long. Trimming left V 3 bases short and J 4 bases short, with 15 bases between. Per germline, CDR1 MDHEN and CDR2 SYDVKM. The CDR3 sequence: CASSFQGKTRETQYF. DNA for the CDR3: TGTGCCAGCAGTTTCCAGGGAAAGACCCGAGAGACCCAGTACTTC. Based on the CDR3 plus reference TRBV28 and TRBJ2-5, the full variable domain is DVKVTQSSRYLVKRTGEKVFLECVQDMDHENMFWYRQDPGLGLRLIYFSYDVKMKEKGDIPEGYSVSREKKERFSLILESASTNQTSMYLCASSFQGKTRETQYFGPGTRLLVL.

A few counts support this clonotype. V and J are TRBV6-2 or TRBV6-3 and TRBJ2-7; the D gene is possibly TRBD1 (6 bases). V was shortened by 4 bases and J by 2 bases, with 15 bases between the two germline ends. This CDR3 has 15 residues. Germline V gene lookup returns CDR1 MNHEY and CDR2 SVGEGT. The CDR3 DNA is TGTGCCAGCAGTTTATTGACAGGACGGACCTACGAGCAGTACTTC. Amino acids: CASSLLTGRTYEQYF.

This clonotype has just a few counts. The CDR3 bases are TGTGCCAGCAGCCCTATGGGGAGCTCCTACAATGAGCAGTTCTTC. Protein sequence: CASSPMGSSYNEQFF. The chain recombines TRBV7-3 with TRBJ2-1, with D maybe TRBD2 (5 bases). Germline-derived CDR1 and CDR2 are SGHTA and FQGTGA. The CDR3 has 15 residues. The V end lost 5 bases, the J end lost 0 bases, and 11 bases lay between the germline ends. Together with reference TRBV7-3 and TRBJ2-1, the CDR3 gives the full variable domain: GAGVSQTPSNKVTEKGKYVELRCDPISGHTALYWYRQSLGQGPEFLIYFQGTGAADDSGLPNDRFFAVRPEGSVSTLKIQRTERGDSAVYLCASSPMGSSYNEQFFGPGTRLTVL.

This clonotype appeared many times. The chain recombines TRBV29-1 with TRBJ2-1, with a weak D call TRBD2 (6 bases). The germline V and J ends were trimmed by 4 bases and 2 bases, with 9 bases remaining between them. CDR3 size: 13 residues. Germline-derived CDR1 and CDR2 are SQVTM and ANQGSEA. CDR3 nucleotide sequence: TGCAGCGTTGGCGGGACGACCTACAATGAGCAGTTCTTC. It is translated as CSVGGTTYNEQFF.

This clonotype was recorded many times. This rearrangement joins TRBV6-5 to TRBJ2-7; 8 nucleotides align to TRBD1. This CDR3 has 14 residues. After removal of 2 bases from V and 3 bases from J, the junction contained 3 bases not matched to a gene. From germline, CDR1 is MNHEY and CDR2 SVGAGI. CDR3 loop: CASSYGTGYYEQYF. The CDR3 DNA reads as TGTGCCAGCAGTTACGGGACAGGATACTACGAGCAGTACTTC.

As to this clonotype: This may stem from a read error, because a much larger clone lies one nucleotide away. The chain carries TRBV4-1 and TRBJ2-7; TRBD2 matches at 14 bases. The germline CDR1 and CDR2 sequences are MGHRA and YSYEKL. This CDR3 spans 15 amino acids. The CDR3 DNA is TGCGCCAGCAGCCCAGGGACTAGCGGGGGCTACGGGCAGTACTTC. Translation gives CASSPGTSGGYGQYF.

Notes on this clonotype: Given a much more abundant clone one base away, this may be a read error. The chain uses TRBV20-1 and TRBJ2-5; D is perhaps TRBD2 (6 bases). CDR1 and CDR2 (germline): DFQATT, SNEGSKA (reference sequence). CDR3 length: 15 residues. The V end was cut by 5 bases, the J end by 7 bases, with 23 bases between. CDR3 in DNA: TGCAGTGCTGGCCCCCCAGCGGGCCGTCCCGGGACCCAGTACTTC. Residues: CSAGPPAGRPGTQYF.

The chain recombines TRBV7-9 with TRBJ2-3, with TRBD2 as a possible D gene (7 bases). Trimming pared 9 bases from V and 2 bases from J, leaving 15 bases between. The CDR3 runs 14 residues. Per germline, CDR1 SEHNR and CDR2 FQNEAQ (reference sequence). The CDR3 coding sequence is TGTGCCAGTCAGGGGCTAGCGGTCACAGATACGCAGTATTTT. This gives the protein CASQGLAVTDTQYF.

There are many counts of this clonotype. V gene TRBV7-6 combines with J gene TRBJ2-4; 7 positions agree with TRBD1. J lost 1 base, V lost 0 bases, and 3 bases had no gene match. CDR1 is SGHVS and CDR2 is FNYEAQ in the germline V gene. This CDR3 region has 16 residues. The CDR3, as DNA: TGTGCCAGCAGCTTAGCAGGGGGCAGTGCCAAAAACATTCAGTACTTC. Its protein product is CASSLAGGSAKNIQYF. The full variable domain, rest sourced from reference TRBV7-6 and TRBJ2-4, is GAGVSQSPRYKVTKRGQDVALRCDPISGHVSLYWYRQALGQGPEFLTYFNYEAQQDKSGLPNDRFSAERPEGSISTLTIQRTEQRDSAMYRCASSLAGGSAKNIQYFGAGTRLSVL.

This clonotype was picked up many times. J is TRBJ2-3 and V is TRBV18; the match to TRBD2 covers 8 bases. Germline V gives CDR1 KGHSH, CDR2 LQKENI. J was trimmed by 3 bases and V by 0 bases; bases with no gene match: 5. The CDR3 runs 16 residues. CDR3 DNA sequence: TGTGCCAGCTCACCACCGGGACTAGAGGCAACAGATACGCAGTATTTT. Translation: CASSPPGLEATDTQYF.

This chain links TRBV6-5 with TRBJ1-5; D gene unclear. V lost 0 bases and J 7 bases, leaving 7 bases between the germline ends. Germline lookup yields CDR1 MNHEY and CDR2 SVGAGI. CDR3 length equals 13 residues. CDR3 coding DNA: TGTGCCAGCAGTTACTCTGGTGAGCAGCCCCAGCATTTT. This encodes CASSYSGEQPQHF.

CDR3 sequence (DNA): TGTGCCAGCAGTTTAGTTTCCGGGGGCGGTCAGCCCCAGCATTTT. Translation gives CASSLVSGGGQPQHF. V is TRBV12-3 or TRBV12-4 and J is TRBJ1-5, with TRBD1 as a possible D gene (6 bases). The CDR3 has 15 residues. V lost 1 base to trimming and J lost 6 bases, with 13 bases between them.

The genes are TRBV7-9 and TRBJ2-3; tentative D call: TRBD2 (5 bases). Between the trimmed V and J ends, which lost 8 bases and 1 base, there was a span of 16 bases. The CDR3 spans 15 residues. Germline V gives CDR1 SEHNR, CDR2 FQNEAQ (reference sequence). The CDR3 loop is CASRSLVRGTDTQYF. In DNA form, the CDR3 reads TGTGCCAGCCGCAGCTTGGTGAGGGGCACAGATACGCAGTATTTT.